The entry below describes one T cell receptor (beta chain). This clonotype was picked up many times. There is no known antigen for this receptor. Base-call qualities are not available, and no considerably larger clone is one nucleotide away. The entry originates in a study of T-cell reconstitution after alpha-beta-depleted transplantation in children (TCRdb year 2016). With regard to the full study: The study quantitatively tracked T-cell immune reconstitution after TCRalphabeta/CD19-depleted allogeneic hematopoietic cell transplantation in children using TCR repertoire profiling.

Libraries were made using PCR. The sequencing machine was an Illumina HiSeq 2500. TCR libraries were prepared with molecular barcoding, using unique molecular identifiers to normalize TCRbeta repertoire quantification. Clones were called with MiXCR by TCRdb after fastp trimmed the public reads at Q25, and only in-frame beta chains were retained. Each entry merges the rows of one CDR3 protein and shows their most common DNA and genes. Recorded for this sample are hundreds of thousands of distinct CDR3 sequences; roughly an eighth of them occurred a single time. The ten top clones hold about 5.4% of the sample. From its cysteine to its phenylalanine, the CDR3 spans 12 amino acids. The CDR3 DNA has 36 bases and is translated from base 1. V sheds 3 bases and J sheds 1 base, leaving 3 bases between their ends.

The receptor's source is a human donor who donated a stem cell graft to a child with combined immunodeficiency. Sequencing was performed on PBMCs from the stem cell graft donor, taken from the stem cell graft. The chain is encoded by TRBV12-3 or TRBV12-4 joined to TRBJ2-5; no D segment can be confidently identified. The encoded CDR3 is CASSFPQETQYF. The DNA reads TGTGCCAGCAGTTTCCCCCAAGAGACCCAGTACTTC.